These 21 T cell receptor beta chains were all obtained from the same sample, sequenced in a study of blood T cell repertoires in COVID-19 (dated by TCRdb to about 2020). Receptors were amplified or captured by the immunoSEQ multiplex PCR assay. This is the immuneACCESS table as TCRdb keeps it, with only in-frame sequences that have V and J called. A part of the clones is gone; compared with another copy, unresolved V genes explain less than half, and the rest is unexplained. A total of under 300,000 clones appear in this sample, roughly nine tenths of them only once. The top ten hold 4.6% of the sample. The sample consisted of peripheral blood. The receptors originated from a woman aged 40 to 49 who had recovered from COVID-19.

V is TRBV2 and J is TRBJ1-2, with D possibly being TRBD1 (5 bases). CDR3 length: 12 residues. Germline V CDR1 and CDR2: SNHLY, FYNNEI. V lost 11 bases to trimming and J lost 5 bases, with 15 bases between them. The CDR3 loop is CAAGPRGYGYTF. CDR3 coding DNA: TGTGCCGCTGGGCCTCGGGGGTATGGCTACACCTTC.

This rearrangement joins TRBV5-4 to TRBJ2-6; 7 bases are shared with TRBD1. The CDR3 extends over 17 amino acids. Per the germline V gene, CDR1 is SGHNT and CDR2 is YYREEE (reference sequence). V lost 0 bases and J lost 1; bases outside the gene matches: 4. In DNA form, the CDR3 reads TGTGCCAGCAGCTTGGGGCCAGGGGGTTCTGGGGCCAACGTCCTGACTTTC. It encodes CASSLGPGGSGANVLTF.

The chain combines TRBV6-6 with TRBJ1-1, with 9 nucleotides matching TRBD1. The CDR3 loop spans 15 amino acids. V dropped 2 bases and J dropped 9; count of bases not matched to a gene: 10. Germline-derived CDR1 and CDR2 are MNHNY and SVGAGI (reference sequence). The CDR3 here is CASSYLTGGNPQAFF. The CDR3 DNA reads TGTGCCAGCAGTTACCTTACAGGGGGCAATCCCCAAGCTTTCTTT.

The rearrangement joins TRBV6-1 to TRBJ1-3, with 8 bases fitting TRBD1. J gave up 8 bases and V 0 bases, and 6 bases lay outside the gene matches. Germline V CDR1 and CDR2: MNHNS, SASEGT. This CDR3 contains 15 residues. CDR3 bases: TGTGCCAGCAGTGAAGCCCCAACAGGGGGGTACACCATATATTTT. Its translation: CASSEAPTGGYTIYF.

The V gene is TRBV3-1 (or the pseudogene TRBV3-2), the J gene TRBJ2-7; a possible D gene is TRBD1 (5 bases). The CDR3 has 12 amino acids. Between the trimmed V and J ends, which lost 3 bases and 2 bases, there was a span of 5 bases. Germline V gene data show CDR1 as LGHDT and CDR2 as YNNKEL (reference sequence). The CDR3 coding sequence is TGTGCCAGCAGCCAGGGGCCCTACGAGCAGTACTTC. As protein: CASSQGPYEQYF.

The gene calls are TRBV2 and TRBJ1-5; D remains unclear. Germline V gives CDR1 SNHLY, CDR2 FYNNEI. Trimming took 5 bases from V and 6 from J, leaving 11 bases between them. CDR3 length: 13 amino acids. The CDR3 DNA follows: TGTGCCAGCAGTTCGGGGATTGGTCAGCCCCAGCATTTT. Protein: CASSSGIGQPQHF. Complete variable domain (other parts from reference TRBV2 and TRBJ1-5): EPEVTQTPSHQVTQMGQEVILRCVPISNHLYFYWYRQILGQKVEFLVSFYNNEISEKSEIFDDQFSVERPDGSNFTLKIRSTKLEDSAMYFCASSSGIGQPQHFGDGTRLSIL.

This chain links TRBV14 with TRBJ2-7, with TRBD1 matching 9 bases. The germline V gene has CDR1 SGHDN and CDR2 FVKESK. V trimming: 6 bases; J trimming: 3 bases; junction bases outside the gene matches: 6. The CDR3 has 14 residues. The CDR3 reads CASRRTGEGYEQYF. The CDR3 bases are TGTGCCAGCAGACGGACAGGGGAGGGCTACGAGCAGTACTTC. The variable domain in full, completed from reference TRBV14 and TRBJ2-7, reads EAGVTQFPSHSVIEKGQTVTLRCDPISGHDNLYWYRRVMGKEIKFLLHFVKESKQDESGMPNNRFLAERTGGTYSTLKVQPAELEDSGVYFCASRRTGEGYEQYFGPGTRLTVT.

The rearrangement links TRBV7-6 to TRBJ1-6, with D maybe TRBD1 (6 bases). This CDR3 is 16 amino acids long. The V gene lost 6 bases and the J gene lost 8 bases, with 20 bases spanning the gap. Germline CDR1 reads SGHVS; CDR2 reads FNYEAQ. CDR3 in amino acids: CASSPIVRGGDSPLHF. The CDR3 bases are TGTGCCAGCAGTCCTATCGTCAGGGGAGGGGATTCACCCCTCCACTTT.

J is TRBJ2-7 and V is TRBV10-3; TRBD2 matches at 7 bases. Germline V gene lookup returns CDR1 ENHRY and CDR2 SYGVKD. The junction had 8 bases not matched to a gene; V was cut back by 5 bases and J by 7 bases. The CDR3 is 13 amino acids. CDR3 region: CAISPGLSGEQYV. The CDR3, as DNA: TGTGCCATCAGTCCGGGACTATCAGGGGAGCAGTACGTC.

CDR3 region: CASGRGDNEQFF. Written as DNA, the CDR3 is TGTGCCAGCGGCAGGGGAGACAATGAGCAGTTCTTC. The chain couples TRBV2 to TRBJ2-1, with a weak D call TRBD1 (6 bases). The CDR3 totals 12 residues. V lost 8 bases and J lost 5, with 10 bases in between. Germline CDR1 and CDR2: SNHLY and FYNNEI.

The chain is built from TRBV2 and TRBJ1-2; D is ambiguous. The CDR3 length is 15 residues. V was trimmed by 4 bases and J by 0 bases, leaving 12 bases between them. Germline loops: CDR1 SNHLY, CDR2 FYNNEI. CDR3 coding DNA: TGTGCCAGCAGTGTCTCGGTGATAGCTAACTATGGCTACACCTTC. Amino acid sequence: CASSVSVIANYGYTF.

J is TRBJ2-7 and V is TRBV4-1; a possible D gene is TRBD1 (6 bases). V was trimmed by 0 bases and J by 3 bases, leaving 9 bases between them. The CDR3 is 14 residues long. Germline V gene sequence: CDR1 MGHRA, CDR2 YSYEKL. The CDR3 DNA is TGCGCCAGCAGCCAAGATGCAGGGGACTACGAGCAGTACTTC. Translated, it gives CASSQDAGDYEQYF.

The chain joins TRBV5-6 to TRBJ2-5; a weak D match, TRBD1 (6 bases). V was clipped by 5 bases and J by 2 bases, with 13 bases between them. Germline CDR1 and CDR2: SGHDT and YYEEEE. The CDR3 totals 14 residues. In nucleotides, the CDR3 is TGTGCCAGCAGGCACGAGGGGGTTCAAGAGACCCAGTACTTC. This codes for CASRHEGVQETQYF.

The genes are TRBV3-1 (or the pseudogene TRBV3-2) and TRBJ1-1; perhaps TRBD1 as D (5 bases). The CDR3 consists of 17 residues. The V gene lost 3 bases and the J gene lost 0 bases, with 17 bases spanning the gap. Germline values: CDR1 LGHDT, CDR2 YNNKEL (reference sequence). The CDR3 is CASSQSQKGSMNTEAFF. CDR3 coding DNA: TGTGCCAGCAGCCAGTCACAAAAGGGGTCTATGAACACTGAAGCTTTCTTT.

The chain couples TRBV9 to TRBJ1-3; a possible D gene is TRBD1 (6 bases). Per the germline V gene, CDR1 is SGDLS and CDR2 is YYNGEE. V lost 4 bases to trimming and J lost 0 bases, with 20 bases between them. The CDR3 contains 18 residues. The CDR3 is CASSTHSTGLSSGNTIYF. The CDR3 DNA reads as TGTGCCAGCAGCACTCATTCGACAGGACTGAGCTCTGGAAACACCATATATTTT.

This chain joins TRBV2 and TRBJ1-2, with D maybe TRBD1 (5 bases). V lost 8 bases and J 4 bases, leaving 14 bases between the germline ends. Germline loops: CDR1 SNHLY, CDR2 FYNNEI. This CDR3 is 13 amino acids long. The CDR3 reads CASLQAPSYGYTF. The CDR3 nucleotides read TGTGCCAGCCTACAGGCCCCCAGCTATGGCTACACCTTC. Combining the CDR3 with reference TRBV2 and TRBJ1-2 gives the whole variable domain EPEVTQTPSHQVTQMGQEVILRCVPISNHLYFYWYRQILGQKVEFLVSFYNNEISEKSEIFDDQFSVERPDGSNFTLKIRSTKLEDSAMYFCASLQAPSYGYTFGSGTRLTVV.

The chain employs TRBV15 and TRBJ2-1; unclear D gene. This CDR3 has 13 residues. V was trimmed by 5 bases and J by 9 bases, leaving 14 bases between them. From germline, CDR1 is LNHNV and CDR2 YYDKDF (reference sequence). CDR3 coding DNA: TGTGCCACCAGCCCAATAGGAGTTGGTGAGCAGTTCTTC. Amino acid sequence: CATSPIGVGEQFF.

The chain is built from TRBV12-2 and TRBJ2-7; TRBD2, the table's D call, lacks a check against the DNA. TRBV12-2 is a recognized pseudogene. The CDR3 has 17 amino acids. CDR3: CASRLEVRGTTSREQYV. DNA of the CDR3: TGTGCAAGTCGCTTAGAAGTTAGGGGGACTACTTCCCGGGAGCAGTACGTC.

A single count supports this clone. The chain joins TRBV6-5 to TRBJ1-1; no reliable D call. The V gene lost 2 bases and the J gene lost 2 bases, with 15 bases spanning the gap. The CDR3 is 16 residues long. Germline-derived CDR1 and CDR2 are MNHEY and SVGAGI. The chain's CDR3 is CASSYDRRHHNTEAFF. The CDR3 DNA is TGTGCCAGCAGTTACGATAGACGACATCATAACACTGAAGCTTTCTTT.

The genes are TRBV7-2 and TRBJ2-3; D uncertain. V was shortened by 2 bases and J by 4 bases, with 7 bases between the two germline ends. This CDR3 has 13 residues. Germline-derived CDR1 and CDR2 are SGHTA and FQGNSA. The CDR3 spells CASSLLFPDTQYF. The CDR3 DNA is TGTGCCAGCAGCTTATTATTCCCAGATACGCAGTATTTT.

The rearrangement joins TRBV7-2 to TRBJ1-1; D remains unclear. V was clipped by 6 bases and J by 2 bases, with 10 bases between them. From germline, CDR1 is SGHTA and CDR2 FQGNSA. This CDR3 is 13 amino acids long. CDR3 coding DNA: TGTGCCAGCAGGACAACCCGAAACACTGAAGCTTTCTTT. It encodes CASRTTRNTEAFF.